These 3 T cell receptor beta chains came from one sample sequenced in a study of graft-versus-host responses after intestinal transplantation. The antigens of these receptors remain unknown. Produced via immunoSEQ multiplex PCR; TCRdb's table is partial and in-frame only. The sample consists of approximately 90,000 clones, 80% to 95% of them appearing once. Sequencing used unstimulated CD8+ T cells sorted from spleen or lymph node cells, obtained before intestinal transplant. The source of these receptors is a human donor who received an intestinal transplant.

The chain uses TRBV6-4 and TRBJ2-1; the match to TRBD2 covers 9 bases. With 3 bases clipped from V and 10 bases from J, the junction kept 16 bases outside the gene matches. This CDR3 is built from 17 residues. Germline V CDR1 and CDR2: MRHNA, SNTAGT. CDR3 in DNA: TGTGCCAGCAGTGAATTTGGGGCTAGCGGGGACTTGGGGGAGCAGTTCTTC. It translates to CASSEFGASGDLGEQFF.

J is TRBJ2-2 and V is TRBV6-5, with 8 bases identical to TRBD1. This CDR3 is built from 16 residues. The germline CDR1 and CDR2 sequences are MNHEY and SVGAGI. J gave up 1 base and V 4 bases, and 5 bases lay outside the gene matches. Here the CDR3 DNA reads TGTGCCAGCAGTTCGCCCGGGACAGGGAACACCGGGGAGCTGTTTTTT. Protein: CASSSPGTGNTGELFF.

This chain uses TRBV6-5 with TRBJ1-1, with D possibly matching TRBD1 (5 bases). V dropped 6 bases and J dropped 6 bases, with 20 bases sitting between them. This CDR3 is built from 15 residues. The germline gives CDR1 MNHEY, CDR2 SVGAGI. In DNA, the CDR3 is TGTGCCAGCAGACACATCCCGGGGGTTCTCGCTGAAGCTTTCTTT. Translated: CASRHIPGVLAEAFF.